This T cell receptor beta chain appears in the sequencing data of a study of T cell responses to AZD1222 COVID-19 vaccine. General observations from the study: Nearly half of spike-specific TCRs reportedly target variant regions that are unmutated in the B.1.351 and B.1.1.7 variants. White British ancestry dominated among donors, who included more females, and clonal diversity was possibly underestimated.

Second-dose intervals of approximately 4 or approximately 12 weeks were pooled. V was shortened by 2 bases and J by 3 bases, with 8 bases between the two germline ends. This CDR3 is built from 13 residues. CDR1 and CDR2 from the germline V gene are SGHKS and YYEKEE (reference sequence). Profiled with immunoSEQ multiplex PCR; TCRdb holds only in-frame clones, not every one. The table shows about 170,000 clones, with around nine tenths occurring only once. The sample holds a few counts of this clone. The antigen remains undetermined. The rearrangement uses TRBV5-5 and TRBJ1-1; maybe TRBD1 (6 bases). This specimen consisted of peripheral blood, obtained 28 days after the second AZD1222 dose. The sequence was collected from an adult who received the AZD1222 COVID-19 vaccine. The CDR3 DNA follows: TGTGCCAGCAGCTTTTCAGGGGACACTGAAGCTTTCTTT. The encoded protein is CASSFSGDTEAFF.